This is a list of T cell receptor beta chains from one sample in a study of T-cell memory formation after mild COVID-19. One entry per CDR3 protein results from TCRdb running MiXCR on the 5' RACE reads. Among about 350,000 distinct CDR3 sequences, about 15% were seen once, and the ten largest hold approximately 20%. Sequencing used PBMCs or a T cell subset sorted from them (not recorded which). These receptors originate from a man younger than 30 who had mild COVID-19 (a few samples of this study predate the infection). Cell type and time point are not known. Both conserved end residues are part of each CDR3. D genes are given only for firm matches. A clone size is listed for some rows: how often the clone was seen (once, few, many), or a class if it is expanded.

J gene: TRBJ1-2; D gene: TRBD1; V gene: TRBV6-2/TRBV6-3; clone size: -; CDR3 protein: CASSLTGANANYGYTF; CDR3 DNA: TGTGCCAGCAGCCTAACAGGGGCGAACGCTAACTATGGCTACACCTTC
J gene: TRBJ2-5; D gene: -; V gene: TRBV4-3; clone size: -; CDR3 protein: CASSQDLAGAQETQYF; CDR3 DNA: TGCGCCAGCAGCCAAGATCTCGCGGGGGCCCAAGAGACCCAGTACTTC
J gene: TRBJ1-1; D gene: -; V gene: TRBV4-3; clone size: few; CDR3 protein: CASSQYGAFEAFF; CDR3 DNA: TGCGCCAGCAGCCAATACGGAGCCTTTGAAGCTTTCTTT
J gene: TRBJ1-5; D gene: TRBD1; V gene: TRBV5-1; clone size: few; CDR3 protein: CASSLGQPQQPQHF; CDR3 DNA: TGCGCCAGCAGCCTGGGACAGCCTCAACAGCCCCAGCATTTT
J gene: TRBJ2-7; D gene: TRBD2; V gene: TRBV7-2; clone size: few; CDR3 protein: CASSLWRGAKTYEQYF; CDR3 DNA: TGTGCCAGCAGCCTTTGGCGGGGGGCAAAGACCTACGAGCAGTACTTC
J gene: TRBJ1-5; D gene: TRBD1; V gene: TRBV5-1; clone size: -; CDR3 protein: CASSLAGRGPDQPQHF; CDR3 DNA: TGCGCCAGCAGCTTGGCAGGCAGGGGGCCAGATCAGCCCCAGCATTTT
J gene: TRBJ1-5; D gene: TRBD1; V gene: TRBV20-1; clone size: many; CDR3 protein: CSARTGNQPQHF; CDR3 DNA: TGCAGTGCTAGGACAGGGAATCAGCCCCAGCATTTT
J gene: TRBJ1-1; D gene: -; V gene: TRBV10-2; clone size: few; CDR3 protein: CASRRTTEAFF; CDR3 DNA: TGCGCCAGCAGAAGAACAACTGAAGCTTTCTTT
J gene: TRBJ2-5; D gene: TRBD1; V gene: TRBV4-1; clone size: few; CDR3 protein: CASSQDPVQGVWETQYF; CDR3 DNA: TGCGCCAGCAGCCAAGATCCGGTACAGGGGGTCTGGGAGACCCAGTACTTC
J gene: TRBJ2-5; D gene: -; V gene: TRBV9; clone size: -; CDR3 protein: CASSVPGKRPQYF; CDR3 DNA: TGTGCCAGCAGCGTTCCCGGGAAGAGACCCCAGTACTTC
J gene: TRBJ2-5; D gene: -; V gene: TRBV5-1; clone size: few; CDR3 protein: CASSPRRWQETQYF; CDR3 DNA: TGCGCCAGCAGCCCCCGGCGATGGCAAGAGACCCAGTACTTC
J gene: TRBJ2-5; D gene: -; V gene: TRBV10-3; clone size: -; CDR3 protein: CAISDNSGVETQYF; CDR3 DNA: TGTGCCATCAGTGATAACAGTGGGGTCGAGACCCAGTACTTC
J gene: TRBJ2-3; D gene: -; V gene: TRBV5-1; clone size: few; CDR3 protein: CASSPDWRGPRTDTQYF; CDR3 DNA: TGCGCCAGCAGCCCCGACTGGCGGGGGCCACGCACAGATACGCAGTATTTT
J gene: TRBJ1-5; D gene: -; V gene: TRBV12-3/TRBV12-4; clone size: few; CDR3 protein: CASKLGSNQPQHF; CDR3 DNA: TGTGCCAGCAAATTGGGGAGCAATCAGCCCCAGCATTTT
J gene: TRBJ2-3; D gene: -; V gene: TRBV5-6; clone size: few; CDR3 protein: CASSLGPGSTDTQYF; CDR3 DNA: TGTGCCAGCAGCTTGGGACCGGGAAGCACAGATACGCAGTATTTT
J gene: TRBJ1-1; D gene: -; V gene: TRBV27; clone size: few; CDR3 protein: CASSPGTPNTEAFF; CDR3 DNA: TGTGCCAGCAGTCCTGGGACACCGAACACTGAAGCTTTCTTT
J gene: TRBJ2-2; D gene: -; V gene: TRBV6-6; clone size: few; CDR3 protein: CASKERPEAGELFF; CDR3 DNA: TGTGCCAGCAAGGAACGGCCCGAAGCCGGGGAGCTGTTTTTT
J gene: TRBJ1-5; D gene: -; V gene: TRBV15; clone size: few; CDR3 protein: CATSRDGTAPNQPQHF; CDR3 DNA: TGTGCCACCAGCAGAGATGGAACAGCGCCCAATCAGCCCCAGCATTTT
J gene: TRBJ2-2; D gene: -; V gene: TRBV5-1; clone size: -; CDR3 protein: CASSLLGTDYTGELFF; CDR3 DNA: TGCGCCAGCAGCTTGCTTGGGACCGACTACACCGGGGAGCTGTTTTTT
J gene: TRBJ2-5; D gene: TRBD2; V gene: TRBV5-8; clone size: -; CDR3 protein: CASSPGTSGVSEGTQYF; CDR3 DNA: TGTGCCAGCAGCCCCGGGACTAGCGGGGTCTCTGAGGGGACCCAGTACTTC
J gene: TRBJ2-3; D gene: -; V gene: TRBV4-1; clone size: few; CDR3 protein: CASSQGDRSADTQYF; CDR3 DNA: TGCGCCAGCAGCCAAGGGGATAGATCCGCAGATACGCAGTATTTT
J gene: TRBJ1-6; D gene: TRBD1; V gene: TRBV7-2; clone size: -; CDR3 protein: CASSQRDSSRHSPLHF; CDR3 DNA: TGTGCCAGCAGCCAAAGGGACAGTTCTCGGCATTCACCCCTCCACTTT
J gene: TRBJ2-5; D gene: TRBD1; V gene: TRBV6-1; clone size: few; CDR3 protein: CASSAPGQGQETQYF; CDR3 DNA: TGTGCCAGCAGTGCCCCAGGACAGGGACAAGAGACCCAGTACTTC
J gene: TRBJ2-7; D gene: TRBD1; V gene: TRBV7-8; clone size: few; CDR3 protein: CASSLVQGAIEQYF; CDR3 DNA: TGTGCCAGCAGCTTAGTACAGGGGGCAATTGAGCAGTACTTC
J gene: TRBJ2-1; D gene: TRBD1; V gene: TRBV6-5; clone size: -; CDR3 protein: CASSYAGGQGINEQFF; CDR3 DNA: TGTGCCAGCAGTTACGCTGGAGGACAGGGTATTAATGAGCAGTTCTTC
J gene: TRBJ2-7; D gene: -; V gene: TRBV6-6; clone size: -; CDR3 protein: CASSYPSMTSFYEQYF; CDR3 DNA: TGTGCCAGCAGTTACCCTTCTATGACCTCGTTCTACGAGCAGTACTTC
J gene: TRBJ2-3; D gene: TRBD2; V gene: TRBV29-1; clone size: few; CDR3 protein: CSVVGLAGGDTQYF; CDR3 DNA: TGCAGCGTTGTAGGACTAGCGGGGGGCGATACGCAGTATTTT
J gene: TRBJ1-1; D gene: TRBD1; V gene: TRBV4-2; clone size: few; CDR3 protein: CASSRGQGIPEAFF; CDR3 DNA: TGTGCCAGCAGCCGAGGACAGGGGATCCCTGAAGCTTTCTTT
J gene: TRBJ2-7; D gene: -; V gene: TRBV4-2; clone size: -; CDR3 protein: CASSQDLIGAEQYF; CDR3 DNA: TGTGCCAGCAGCCAAGATTTGATCGGGGCCGAGCAGTACTTC
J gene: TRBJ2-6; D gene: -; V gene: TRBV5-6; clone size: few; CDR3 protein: CASSPGALGANVLTF; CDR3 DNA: TGTGCCAGCAGCCCGGGGGCCCTGGGGGCCAACGTCCTGACTTTC
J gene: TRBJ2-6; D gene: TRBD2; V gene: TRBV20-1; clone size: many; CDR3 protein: CSAMETSGDSGANVLTF; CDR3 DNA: TGCAGTGCCATGGAGACTAGCGGGGACTCTGGGGCCAACGTCCTGACTTTC
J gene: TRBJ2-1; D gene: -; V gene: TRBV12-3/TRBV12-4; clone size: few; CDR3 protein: CASSLFRDNEQFF; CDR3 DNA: TGTGCCAGCAGTTTATTTCGAGACAATGAGCAGTTCTTC
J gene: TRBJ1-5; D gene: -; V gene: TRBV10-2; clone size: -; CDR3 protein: CASSESMVGQPQHF; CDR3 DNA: TGCGCCAGCAGTGAGTCGATGGTCGGACAGCCCCAGCATTTT
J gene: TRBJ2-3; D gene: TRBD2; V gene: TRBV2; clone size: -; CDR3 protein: CASNSGGDSTDTQYF; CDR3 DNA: TGTGCCAGCAATAGCGGGGGAGATAGCACAGATACGCAGTATTTT
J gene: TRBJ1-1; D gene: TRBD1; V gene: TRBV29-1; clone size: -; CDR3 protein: CSVPNGPRGQRNTEAFF; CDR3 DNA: TGCAGCGTACCCAACGGGCCCAGGGGGCAGAGGAACACTGAAGCTTTCTTT
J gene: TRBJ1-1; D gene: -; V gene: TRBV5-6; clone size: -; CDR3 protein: CASSFGSTNTEAFF; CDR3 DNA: TGTGCCAGCAGCTTTGGATCAACGAACACTGAAGCTTTCTTT
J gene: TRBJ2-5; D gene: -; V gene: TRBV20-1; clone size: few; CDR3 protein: CSAEQGEAAETQYF; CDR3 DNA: TGCAGTGCAGAGCAGGGTGAAGCAGCTGAGACCCAGTACTTC
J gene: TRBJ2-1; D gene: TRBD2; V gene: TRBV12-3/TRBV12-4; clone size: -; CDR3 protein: CAISLRLAEYNEQFF; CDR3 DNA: TGTGCCATCAGTTTAAGGCTAGCGGAGTACAATGAGCAGTTCTTC
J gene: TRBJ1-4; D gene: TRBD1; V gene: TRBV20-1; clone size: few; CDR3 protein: CSAPTGGDEKLFF; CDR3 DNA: TGCAGTGCGCCTACAGGGGGGGACGAAAAACTGTTTTTT
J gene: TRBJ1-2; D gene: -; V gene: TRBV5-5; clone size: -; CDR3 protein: CASSLGFRSNGYTF; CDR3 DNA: TGTGCCAGCAGCTTGGGATTTCGGTCAAATGGCTACACCTTC
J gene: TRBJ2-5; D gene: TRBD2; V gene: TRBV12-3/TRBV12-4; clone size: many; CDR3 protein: CASSSYRLAGTETQYF; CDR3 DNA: TGTGCCAGCAGTTCGTACCGACTAGCGGGGACAGAGACCCAGTACTTC